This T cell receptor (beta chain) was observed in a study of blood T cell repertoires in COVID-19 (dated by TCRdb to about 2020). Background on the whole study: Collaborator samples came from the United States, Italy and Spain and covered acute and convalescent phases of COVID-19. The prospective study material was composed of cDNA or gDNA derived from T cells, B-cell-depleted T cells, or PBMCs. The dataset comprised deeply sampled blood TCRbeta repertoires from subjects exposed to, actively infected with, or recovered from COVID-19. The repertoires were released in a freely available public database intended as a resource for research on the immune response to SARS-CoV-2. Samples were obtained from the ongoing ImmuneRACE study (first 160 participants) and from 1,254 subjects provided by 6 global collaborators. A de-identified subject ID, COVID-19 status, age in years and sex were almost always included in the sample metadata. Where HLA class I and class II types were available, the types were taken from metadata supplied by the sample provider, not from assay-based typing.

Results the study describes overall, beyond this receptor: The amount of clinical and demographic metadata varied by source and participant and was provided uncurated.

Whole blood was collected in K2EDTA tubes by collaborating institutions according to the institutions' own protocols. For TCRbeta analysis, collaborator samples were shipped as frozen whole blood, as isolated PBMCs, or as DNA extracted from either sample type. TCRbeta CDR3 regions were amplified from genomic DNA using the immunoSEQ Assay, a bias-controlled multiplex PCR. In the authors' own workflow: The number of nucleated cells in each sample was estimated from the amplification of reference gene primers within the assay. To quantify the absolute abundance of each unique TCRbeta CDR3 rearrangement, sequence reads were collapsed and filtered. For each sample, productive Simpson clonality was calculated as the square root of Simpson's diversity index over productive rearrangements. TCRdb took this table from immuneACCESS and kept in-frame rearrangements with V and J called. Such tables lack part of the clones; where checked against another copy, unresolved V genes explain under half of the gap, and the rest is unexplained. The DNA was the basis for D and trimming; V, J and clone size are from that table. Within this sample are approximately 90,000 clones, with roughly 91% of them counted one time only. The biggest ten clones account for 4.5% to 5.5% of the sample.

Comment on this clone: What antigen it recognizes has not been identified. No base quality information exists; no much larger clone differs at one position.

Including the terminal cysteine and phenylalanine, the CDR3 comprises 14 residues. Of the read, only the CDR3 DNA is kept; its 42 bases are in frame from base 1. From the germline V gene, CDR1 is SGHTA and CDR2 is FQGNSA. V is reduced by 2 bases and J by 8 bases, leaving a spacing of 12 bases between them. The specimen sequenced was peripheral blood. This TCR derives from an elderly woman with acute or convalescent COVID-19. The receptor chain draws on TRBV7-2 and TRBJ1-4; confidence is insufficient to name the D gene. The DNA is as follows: TGTGCCAGCAGCTTAAGACGGGTCACAGAAAAACTGTTTTTT. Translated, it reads CASSLRRVTEKLFF.